One and the same sample provided the 16 T cell receptor beta chains below, sequenced in a study of cytomegalovirus exposure and HLA in healthy donors. Use of 60 Vbeta and 13 Jbeta primers characterized the PCR. Only in-frame clones appear in the TCRdb table, and some are missing; sequencing was by immunoSEQ multiplex PCR. This table lists 180,000 or so clones. Specimen: PBMCs. The source of these receptors is a boy between 10 and 17 years old in good health and CMV-seronegative.

The genes are TRBV5-4 and TRBJ2-5, with a possible D match to TRBD1 (5 bases). Trimming shortened V by 1 base and J by 5 bases, and 12 bases separated the two germline ends. In germline, CDR1 is SGHNT, CDR2 YYREEE (reference sequence). CDR3 length equals 14 residues. CDR3 in amino acids: CASSLYGAEETQYF. The CDR3 DNA sequence: TGTGCCAGCAGCTTGTATGGGGCGGAGGAGACCCAGTACTTC. Full variable domain (outside the CDR3, taken from reference TRBV5-4 and TRBJ2-5): ETGVTQSPTHLIKTRGQQVTLRCSSQSGHNTVSWYQQALGQGPQFIFQYYREEENGRGNFPPRFSGLQFPNYSSELNVNALELDDSALYLCASSLYGAEETQYFGPGTRLLVL.

The CDR3 bases are TGTGCCTGGAGTGACCTTAGGGCGGTAACAGGGTTTAAGGATACGCAGTATTTT. As protein: CAWSDLRAVTGFKDTQYF. The rearrangement links TRBV30 to TRBJ2-3, with a possible D match to TRBD1 (6 bases). Trimming left V 1 base short and J 6 bases short, with 26 bases between. The CDR3 consists of 18 residues. Germline assignment: CDR1 GTSNPN and CDR2 SVGIG (reference sequence).

The chain couples TRBV19 to TRBJ1-6, with 7 bases matching TRBD1. The V and J ends lost 7 bases and 7 bases, in that order; junction bases with no gene match: 4. The CDR3 contains 13 residues. Per the germline V gene, CDR1 is LNHDA and CDR2 is SQIVND (reference sequence). CDR3 loop: CASKRQGNSPLHF. CDR3 sequence (DNA): TGTGCCAGTAAGCGACAGGGAAATTCACCCCTCCACTTT.

The chain recombines TRBV9 with TRBJ2-1, with 10 bases aligning to TRBD2. The CDR3 loop spans 18 amino acids. CDR1 is SGDLS, CDR2 YYNGEE, per germline. Trimming took 0 bases from V and 12 from J; bases not matched to a gene: 18. The CDR3 reads CASSVAPTSGGAVRGQFF. The DNA for the CDR3 is TGTGCCAGCAGCGTAGCCCCTACAAGCGGGGGGGCGGTTAGGGGGCAGTTCTTC.

This chain connects TRBV28 to TRBJ1-5; 11 bases are shared with TRBD1. Germline values: CDR1 MDHEN, CDR2 SYDVKM. This CDR3 spans 16 amino acids. Unmatched junction bases numbered 7, after V lost 5 bases and J lost 4 bases. The CDR3 spells CASSRGRDRGNQPQHF. CDR3 bases: TGTGCCAGCAGTAGAGGCCGGGACAGGGGGAATCAGCCCCAGCATTTT.

The V call is TRBV30, the J call TRBJ1-5; D is undetermined. The germline V gene encodes CDR1 GTSNPN and CDR2 SVGIG (reference sequence). The CDR3 loop spans 13 amino acids. Deletions cut 0 bases from V and 2 bases from J, with 5 bases between. CDR3 in DNA: TGTGCCTGGAGTGTCTCTCGCAATCAGCCCCAGCATTTT. This translates into CAWSVSRNQPQHF. The whole variable domain, filled in from reference TRBV30 and TRBJ1-5, reads SQTIHQWPATLVQPVGSPLSLECTVEGTSNPNLYWYRQAAGRGLQLLFYSVGIGQISSEVPQNLSASRPQDRQFILSSKKLLLSDSGFYLCAWSVSRNQPQHFGDGTRLSIL.

The V call is TRBV30, the J call TRBJ2-3; 7 nucleotides align to TRBD2. The ends lost 1 base at V and 2 bases at J; junction bases unmatched: 15. Germline V gives CDR1 GTSNPN, CDR2 SVGIG (reference sequence). The CDR3 spans 18 residues. The CDR3 nucleotides read TGTGCCTGGAGTGGACTAGCCTCGCCCCTCGGGGCCACAGATACGCAGTATTTT. It yields the protein CAWSGLASPLGATDTQYF. Using reference TRBV30 and TRBJ2-3 for the parts outside the CDR3, the full variable domain is SQTIHQWPATLVQPVGSPLSLECTVEGTSNPNLYWYRQAAGRGLQLLFYSVGIGQISSEVPQNLSASRPQDRQFILSSKKLLLSDSGFYLCAWSGLASPLGATDTQYFGPGTRLTVL.

The rearrangement joins TRBV6-5 to TRBJ1-5; D is uncertain. Germline CDR1 MNHEY, CDR2 SVGAGI. V lost 4 bases, J lost 2 bases, and 15 bases lay in between. This CDR3 contains 16 residues. CDR3 loop: CASSLDGSGGNQPQHF. The CDR3 region has the DNA TGTGCCAGCAGTTTAGACGGGAGCGGCGGCAATCAGCCCCAGCATTTT.

On this clone: Other DNA variants within this sample encode the same CDR3. The rearrangement uses TRBV27 and TRBJ1-5; D is possibly TRBD1 (6 bases). V was trimmed by 0 bases and J by 4 bases, leaving 7 bases between them. Germline-derived CDR1 and CDR2 are MNHEY and SMNVEV (reference sequence). The CDR3 length is 14 residues. In DNA, the CDR3 is TGTGCCAGCAGTTTATCCAGGGGTAATCAGCCCCAGCATTTT. The encoded protein is CASSLSRGNQPQHF.

V usage is TRBV13 and J usage is TRBJ2-7, with TRBD2 matching 7 bases. Unmatched junction bases numbered 18, after V lost 3 bases and J lost 4 bases. The CDR3 has 18 amino acids. The germline CDR1 and CDR2 sequences are PRHDT and FYEKMQ (reference sequence). DNA of the CDR3: TGTGCCAGCAGCTTCCAAGTACCGGGGGAGGGGCTGGTGTACGAGCAGTACTTC. Its translation: CASSFQVPGEGLVYEQYF.

CDR3 amino acids: CASSFPGDEAFF. The CDR3 coding sequence is TGTGCCAGCAGCTTCCCAGGGGATGAAGCTTTCTTT. This rearrangement joins TRBV14 to TRBJ1-1; D possibly corresponds to TRBD1 (6 bases). The CDR3 sequence is 12 residues long. Germline assignment: CDR1 SGHDN and CDR2 FVKESK. V gave up 5 bases and J gave up 7 bases, with 11 bases separating them.

The chain uses TRBV7-2 and TRBJ2-7, with D uncertain. The CDR3 spans 12 residues. From germline, CDR1 is SGHTA and CDR2 FQGNSA. Trimming pared 4 bases from V and 6 bases from J, leaving 10 bases between. The CDR3 nucleotides read TGTGCCAGCAGCTCCTCCTTGGCCGAGCAGTACTTC. Its translation: CASSSSLAEQYF.

The chain combines TRBV4-2 with TRBJ1-5; 10 bases fit TRBD1. Trimming took 4 bases from V and 7 from J; bases not matched to a gene: 7. The CDR3 covers 15 residues. CDR1 is LGHNA and CDR2 is YNFKEQ in the germline V gene. The DNA for the CDR3 is TGTGCCAGCAGCCCGGGACAGGGGAGATGGCAGCCCCAGCATTTT. Its translation is CASSPGQGRWQPQHF.

This chain connects TRBV7-3 to TRBJ1-2; 8 nucleotides line up with TRBD1. The CDR3 runs to 16 residues. Germline values: CDR1 SGHTA, CDR2 FQGTGA. J was trimmed by 2 bases and V by 6 bases; bases with no gene match: 11. CDR3 bases: TGTGCCAGCAGGGGGCAGGACAGGGAAGGGAACTATGGCTACACCTTC. Protein sequence: CASRGQDREGNYGYTF.

The CDR3 protein is CASSAPGLAGGPFNEQFF. The DNA for the CDR3 is TGTGCCAGCAGCGCACCGGGACTAGCGGGGGGGCCTTTCAATGAGCAGTTCTTC. The genes are TRBV13 and TRBJ2-1; TRBD2 matches at 16 bases. The CDR3 length is 18 residues. After removal of 5 bases from V and 6 bases from J, the junction contained 10 bases not matched to a gene. Germline V CDR1 and CDR2: PRHDT, FYEKMQ (reference sequence).

This chain uses TRBV4-3 with TRBJ2-3; maybe TRBD2 (5 bases). The CDR3 length is 14 residues. Trimming left V 1 base short and J 4 bases short, with 9 bases between. Germline CDR1 is LGHNA and CDR2 is YSLEER. This CDR3 is CASSQGPSSDTQYF. The CDR3 region has the DNA TGCGCCAGCAGCCAAGGGCCTAGCTCAGATACGCAGTATTTT.